Presented here are 9 T cell receptor beta chains from one specimen sequenced in a study of cytomegalovirus exposure and HLA in healthy donors. Sequencing was performed with immunoSEQ multiplex PCR; in TCRdb, only in-frame clones are kept and a portion is missing. Among roughly 150,000 clones listed, roughly nine tenths were seen once. Sequences were obtained from PBMCs. The receptors here all came from a woman aged 25 to 45 in good health and CMV-seronegative.

The chain carries TRBV12-5 and TRBJ2-1; D gene uncertain. The V end was cut by 6 bases, the J end by 4 bases, with 4 bases between. This CDR3 comprises 11 residues. Germline CDR1 reads LGHNT; CDR2 reads FRNRAP. DNA for the CDR3: TGTGCTAGTGGCTCATACAATGAGCAGTTCTTC. Its translation: CASGSYNEQFF.

CDR3 sequence (DNA): TGCGCCAGCAGCCCACTCTTGACTAGTCAAGAGACCCAGTACTTC. Translating it yields CASSPLLTSQETQYF. This sequence joins TRBV5-1 and TRBJ2-5; weak D call: TRBD2 (6 bases). The CDR3 length is 15 residues. Germline CDR1 reads SGHRS; CDR2 reads YFSETQ. Trimming took off 4 bases at V and 2 bases at J, with 15 bases between the two ends.

The chain employs TRBV7-2 and TRBJ2-2; D is uncertain. Germline assignment: CDR1 SGHTA and CDR2 FQGNSA. Trimming stripped 1 base from V and 0 bases from J, with 9 bases between. This CDR3 region has 16 residues. This CDR3 reads CASSLVTISNTGELFF. The CDR3 nucleotides read TGTGCCAGCAGCTTAGTTACGATTTCGAACACCGGGGAGCTGTTTTTT.

CDR3 sequence reads: CASTPQGTTDTQYF. The CDR3 DNA follows: TGTGCCAGCACCCCACAGGGGACGACAGATACGCAGTATTTT. The chain carries TRBV7-9 and TRBJ2-3; TRBD1 agrees at 7 bases. Germline V CDR1 and CDR2: SEHNR, FQNEAQ (reference sequence). The CDR3 runs to 14 residues. Trimming took 7 bases from V and 3 from J; bases not matched to a gene: 7.

V is TRBV7-9 and J is TRBJ2-7; 9 bases fit TRBD2. Germline lookup yields CDR1 SEHNR and CDR2 FQNEAQ (reference sequence). The CDR3 contains 15 residues. J lost 1 base, V lost 6 bases, and 7 bases had no gene match. CDR3 nucleotides: TGTGCCAGCAGGGGGATAGCGGGAGAGTCCTACGAGCAGTACTTC. As protein: CASRGIAGESYEQYF.

The rearrangement joins TRBV2 to TRBJ2-1, with TRBD1 identical over 8 bases. Germline values: CDR1 SNHLY, CDR2 FYNNEI. CDR3 length equals 14 residues. The V and J ends lost 6 bases and 2 bases, in that order; junction bases with no gene match: 3. The chain's CDR3 is CASSRQGPYNEQFF. CDR3 DNA: TGTGCCAGCAGCCGACAGGGGCCCTACAATGAGCAGTTCTTC. The variable domain in full, completed from reference TRBV2 and TRBJ2-1, reads EPEVTQTPSHQVTQMGQEVILRCVPISNHLYFYWYRQILGQKVEFLVSFYNNEISEKSEIFDDQFSVERPDGSNFTLKIRSTKLEDSAMYFCASSRQGPYNEQFFGPGTRLTVL.

This clone was observed a few times. This chain links TRBV5-1 with TRBJ2-1, with 7 bases matching TRBD1. The CDR3 totals 15 residues. Germline trimming cut 4 bases from V and 1 base from J; bases unmatched to any gene: 5. Germline V lookup: CDR1 SGHRS, CDR2 YFSETQ. CDR3 DNA: TGCGCCAGCAGCCGGACAGGCGATTCCTACAATGAGCAGTTCTTC. It translates to CASSRTGDSYNEQFF. Looking up the rest from reference TRBV5-1 and TRBJ2-1 gives the full variable domain: KAGVTQTPRYLIKTRGQQVTLSCSPISGHRSVSWYQQTPGQGLQFLFEYFSETQRNKGNFPGRFSGRQFSNSRSEMNVSTLELGDSALYLCASSRTGDSYNEQFFGPGTRLTVL.

The V and J genes are TRBV4-1 and TRBJ2-7, with 7 bases matching TRBD1. The CDR3 spans 15 residues. V lost 1 base, J lost 2 bases, and 5 bases stayed unmatched. Germline lookup yields CDR1 MGHRA and CDR2 YSYEKL. This CDR3 reads CASSQGDSPTYEQYF. The CDR3 DNA sequence: TGCGCCAGCAGCCAAGGGGACAGTCCAACCTACGAGCAGTACTTC.

The chain joins TRBV7-9 to TRBJ2-3; D is uncertain. The CDR3 is 13 amino acids. V lost 3 bases and J 2 bases, leaving 6 bases between the germline ends. The germline gives CDR1 SEHNR, CDR2 FQNEAQ (reference sequence). This CDR3 is CASSFPNTDTQYF. In nucleotides, the CDR3 is TGTGCCAGCAGCTTTCCTAACACAGATACGCAGTATTTT.